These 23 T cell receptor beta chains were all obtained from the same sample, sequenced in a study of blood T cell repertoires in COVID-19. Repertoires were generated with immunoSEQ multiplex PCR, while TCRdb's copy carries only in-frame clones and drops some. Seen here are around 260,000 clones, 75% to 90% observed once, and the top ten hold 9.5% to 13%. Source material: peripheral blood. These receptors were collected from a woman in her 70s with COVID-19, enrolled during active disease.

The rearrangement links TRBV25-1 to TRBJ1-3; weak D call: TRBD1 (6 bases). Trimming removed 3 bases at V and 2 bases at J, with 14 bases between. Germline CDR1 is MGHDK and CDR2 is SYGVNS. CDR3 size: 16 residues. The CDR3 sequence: CASSDPGQFAGNTIYF. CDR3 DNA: TGTGCCAGCAGTGACCCCGGACAGTTTGCTGGAAACACCATATATTTT.

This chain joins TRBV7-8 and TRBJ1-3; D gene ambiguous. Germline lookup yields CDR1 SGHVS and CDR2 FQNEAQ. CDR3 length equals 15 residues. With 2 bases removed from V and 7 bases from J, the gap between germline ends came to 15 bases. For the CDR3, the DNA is TGTGCCAGCAGCTTATTGGCACCCGAGGTGAACACCATATATTTT. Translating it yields CASSLLAPEVNTIYF.

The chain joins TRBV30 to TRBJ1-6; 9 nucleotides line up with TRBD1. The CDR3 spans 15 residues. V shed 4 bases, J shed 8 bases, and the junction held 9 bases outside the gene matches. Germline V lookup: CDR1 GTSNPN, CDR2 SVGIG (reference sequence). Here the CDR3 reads CAWTEKGQGDSPLHF. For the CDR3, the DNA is TGTGCCTGGACCGAAAAGGGACAGGGTGATTCACCCCTCCACTTT.

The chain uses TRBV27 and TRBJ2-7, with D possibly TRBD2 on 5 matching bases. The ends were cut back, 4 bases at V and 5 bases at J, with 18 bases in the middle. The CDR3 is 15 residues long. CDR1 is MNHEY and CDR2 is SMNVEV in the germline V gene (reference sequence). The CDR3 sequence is CASSSPQPRVHEQYF. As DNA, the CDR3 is TGTGCCAGCAGTTCACCACAGCCGCGGGTCCACGAGCAGTACTTC.

This chain's CDR3 is CASSYGRGVGDTQYF. The CDR3 coding sequence is TGTGCCAGCAGTTACGGCAGGGGGGTAGGAGATACGCAGTATTTT. The chain recombines TRBV6-5 with TRBJ2-3; D is perhaps TRBD1 (7 bases). The V gene lost 2 bases and the J gene lost 5 bases, with 14 bases spanning the gap. Germline V gene lookup returns CDR1 MNHEY and CDR2 SVGAGI. The CDR3 consists of 15 residues.

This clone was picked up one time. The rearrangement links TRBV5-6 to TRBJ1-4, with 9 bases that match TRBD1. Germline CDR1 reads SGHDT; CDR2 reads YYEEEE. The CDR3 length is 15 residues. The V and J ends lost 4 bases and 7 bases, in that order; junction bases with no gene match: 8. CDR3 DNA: TGTGCCAGCAGCCCGAGGGGACAGGGACGTGAAAAACTGTTTTTT. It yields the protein CASSPRGQGREKLFF.

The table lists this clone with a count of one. In DNA form, the CDR3 reads TGTGCCAGCAGTCGGGGAACTAGCGGGGGAATCGGGCAGTACTTC. Its translation is CASSRGTSGGIGQYF. The V gene is TRBV6-2 or TRBV6-3, the J gene TRBJ2-7; 11 bases fit TRBD2. The CDR3 is 15 amino acids. CDR1 and CDR2 from the germline V gene are MNHEY and SVGEGT. V lost 5 bases to trimming and J lost 9 bases; unmatched junction nucleotides: 12.

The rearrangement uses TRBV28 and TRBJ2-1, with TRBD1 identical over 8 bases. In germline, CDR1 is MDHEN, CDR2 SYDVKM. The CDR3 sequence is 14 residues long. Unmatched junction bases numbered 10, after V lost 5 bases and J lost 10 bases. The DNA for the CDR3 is TGTGCCAGCAGTCGAACAGGGGGAGCGACGGAGCAGTTCTTC. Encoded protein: CASSRTGGATEQFF.

The CDR3 here is CASSLESGNNSPLHF. The CDR3 DNA follows: TGCGCCAGCAGCTTGGAGTCAGGGAATAATTCACCCCTCCACTTT. V and J are TRBV5-1 and TRBJ1-6; possibly TRBD1 for D (5 bases). The V end lost 0 bases, the J end lost 5 bases, and 9 bases lay between the germline ends. CDR3 size: 15 residues. Germline V CDR1 and CDR2: SGHRS, YFSETQ.

CDR3 in DNA: TGTGCCAGCAGTAGACTAGCGGATTCCTACAATGAGCAGTTCTTC. This sequence encodes CASSRLADSYNEQFF. The chain joins TRBV7-2 to TRBJ2-1; 9 positions match TRBD2. The ends lost 6 bases at V and 1 base at J; junction bases unmatched: 4. The germline CDR1 and CDR2 sequences are SGHTA and FQGNSA. The CDR3 is 15 residues long.

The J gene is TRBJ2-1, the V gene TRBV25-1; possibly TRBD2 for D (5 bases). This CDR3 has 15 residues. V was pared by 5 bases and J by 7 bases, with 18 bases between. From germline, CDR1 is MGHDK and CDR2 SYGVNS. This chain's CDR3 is CASSTPGVASNEQFF. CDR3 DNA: TGTGCCAGCAGTACACCTGGGGTAGCGTCAAATGAGCAGTTCTTC.

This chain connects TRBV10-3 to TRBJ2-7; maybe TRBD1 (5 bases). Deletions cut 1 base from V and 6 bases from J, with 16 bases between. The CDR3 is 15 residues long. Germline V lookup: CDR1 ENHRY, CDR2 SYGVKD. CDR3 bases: TGTGCCATCAGTGAGTTACAGGATTCCCCCCTCGAGCAGTACTTC. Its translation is CAISELQDSPLEQYF.

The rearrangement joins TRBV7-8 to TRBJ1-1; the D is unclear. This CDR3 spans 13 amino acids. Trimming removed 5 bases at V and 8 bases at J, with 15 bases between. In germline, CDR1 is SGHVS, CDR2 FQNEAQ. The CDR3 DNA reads TGTGCCAGCAGCATAAACCCGGGAGGCGAAGCTTTCTTT. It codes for CASSINPGGEAFF. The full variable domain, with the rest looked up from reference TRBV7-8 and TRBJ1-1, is GAGVSQSPRYKVAKRGQDVALRCDPISGHVSLFWYQQALGQGPEFLTYFQNEAQLDKSGLPSDRFFAERPEGSVSTLKIQRTQQEDSAVYLCASSINPGGEAFFGQGTRLTVV.

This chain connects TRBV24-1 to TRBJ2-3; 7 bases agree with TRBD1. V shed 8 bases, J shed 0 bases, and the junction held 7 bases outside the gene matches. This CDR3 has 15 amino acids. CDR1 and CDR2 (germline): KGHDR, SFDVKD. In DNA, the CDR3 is TGTGCCACCATGAGGGACAGAGATAGCACAGATACGCAGTATTTT. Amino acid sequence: CATMRDRDSTDTQYF.

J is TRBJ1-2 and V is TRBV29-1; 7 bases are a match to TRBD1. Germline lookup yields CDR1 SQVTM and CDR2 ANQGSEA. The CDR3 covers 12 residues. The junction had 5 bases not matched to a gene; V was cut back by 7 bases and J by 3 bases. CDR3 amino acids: CSGGTAYYGYTF. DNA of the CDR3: TGCAGCGGCGGGACAGCCTACTATGGCTACACCTTC.

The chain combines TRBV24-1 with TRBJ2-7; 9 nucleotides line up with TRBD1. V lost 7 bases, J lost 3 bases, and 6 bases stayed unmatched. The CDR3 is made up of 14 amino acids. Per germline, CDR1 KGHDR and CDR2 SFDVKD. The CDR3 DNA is TGTGCCACCAGCAAGGGACAGGGAGTCTACGAGCAGTACTTC. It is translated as CATSKGQGVYEQYF.

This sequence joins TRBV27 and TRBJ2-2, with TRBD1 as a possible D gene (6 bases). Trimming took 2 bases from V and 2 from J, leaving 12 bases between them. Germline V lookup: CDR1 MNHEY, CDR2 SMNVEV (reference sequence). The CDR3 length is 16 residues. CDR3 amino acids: CASSLLRTDNTGELFF. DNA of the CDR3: TGTGCCAGCAGTTTACTTCGGACAGATAACACCGGGGAGCTGTTTTTT.

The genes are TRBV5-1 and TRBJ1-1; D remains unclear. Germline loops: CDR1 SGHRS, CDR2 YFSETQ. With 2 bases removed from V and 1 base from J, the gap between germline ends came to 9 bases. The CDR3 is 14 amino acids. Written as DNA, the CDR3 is TGCGCCAGCAGCTTCCTTAACACGAACACTGAAGCTTTCTTT. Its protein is CASSFLNTNTEAFF.

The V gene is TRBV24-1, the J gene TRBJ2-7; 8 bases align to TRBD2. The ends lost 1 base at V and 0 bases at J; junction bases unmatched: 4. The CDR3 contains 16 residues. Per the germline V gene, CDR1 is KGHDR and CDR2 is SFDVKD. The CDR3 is CATSDLGTSGSYEQYF. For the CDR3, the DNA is TGTGCCACCAGTGATTTAGGTACTAGCGGCTCCTACGAGCAGTACTTC.

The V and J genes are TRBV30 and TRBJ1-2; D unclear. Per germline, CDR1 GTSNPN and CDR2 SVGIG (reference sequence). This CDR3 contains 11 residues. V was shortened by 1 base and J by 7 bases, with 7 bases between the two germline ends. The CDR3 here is CAWSGVGGYTF. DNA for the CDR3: TGTGCCTGGAGTGGAGTTGGTGGCTACACCTTC.

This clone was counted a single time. The CDR3 loop is CASSLASNTEAFF. Here the CDR3 DNA reads TGTGCCAGCTCTCTGGCCTCGAACACTGAAGCTTTCTTT. The gene calls are TRBV6-5 and TRBJ1-1; D unclear. The CDR3 is 13 amino acids. Germline CDR1 and CDR2: MNHEY and SVGAGI. The V and J ends lost 8 bases and 1 base respectively, with 11 bases between them.

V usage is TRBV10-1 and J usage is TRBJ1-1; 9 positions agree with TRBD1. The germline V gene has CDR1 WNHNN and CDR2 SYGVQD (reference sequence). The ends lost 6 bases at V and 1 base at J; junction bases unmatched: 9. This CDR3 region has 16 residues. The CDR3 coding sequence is TGCGCCAGCAGCCGGGGACAGGGAGGGTGGAACACTGAAGCTTTCTTT. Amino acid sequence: CASSRGQGGWNTEAFF.

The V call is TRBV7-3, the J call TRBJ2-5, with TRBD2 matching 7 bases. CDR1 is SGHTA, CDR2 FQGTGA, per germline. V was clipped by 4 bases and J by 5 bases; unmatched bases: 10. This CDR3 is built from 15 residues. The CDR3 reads CASSSSPGLLETQYF. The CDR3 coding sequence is TGTGCCAGCAGCTCCTCACCGGGACTACTTGAGACCCAGTACTTC. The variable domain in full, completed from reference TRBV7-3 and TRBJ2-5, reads GAGVSQTPSNKVTEKGKYVELRCDPISGHTALYWYRQSLGQGPEFLIYFQGTGAADDSGLPNDRFFAVRPEGSVSTLKIQRTERGDSAVYLCASSSSPGLLETQYFGPGTRLLVL.